The 3 T cell receptor beta chains below were found in one sample sequenced in a study of cytomegalovirus exposure and HLA in healthy donors. The protocol was immunoSEQ multiplex PCR, while the TCRdb copy is restricted to in-frame clones and leaves out a portion. The table records more than 95,000 clones, about 94% of them present only once. Sample: PBMCs. Source of these receptors: a woman aged 18 to 35 in good health and CMV-seronegative.

J is TRBJ2-5 and V is TRBV27, with 10 bases aligning to TRBD2. CDR1 MNHEY and CDR2 SMNVEV come from the germline V gene (reference sequence). J was trimmed by 1 base and V by 5 bases; bases with no gene match: 7. The length of the CDR3 is 16 residues. The CDR3 sequence: CASSPKRLAGQETQYF. The DNA for the CDR3 is TGTGCCAGCAGTCCAAAGAGACTAGCGGGCCAAGAGACCCAGTACTTC.

The chain uses TRBV27 and TRBJ1-6; 8 nucleotides align to TRBD1. V trimming: 10 bases; J trimming: 10 bases; junction bases outside the gene matches: 15. This CDR3 has 15 residues. Germline assignment: CDR1 MNHEY and CDR2 SMNVEV (reference sequence). CDR3 amino acids: CATRRPTGEGSPLHF. CDR3 in DNA: TGTGCCACCAGGAGACCGACAGGGGAGGGGTCACCCCTCCACTTT.

This clone was found once. V gene TRBV5-4 combines with J gene TRBJ2-7; 7 positions match TRBD1. This CDR3 spans 14 amino acids. Losses at the gene ends were 3 bases for V and 5 bases for J; bases not matched to a gene: 8. Germline assignment: CDR1 SGHNT and CDR2 YYREEE (reference sequence). CDR3 coding DNA: TGTGCCAGCAGCTCACAGGGGATTGGGAACGAGCAGTACTTC. It specifies CASSSQGIGNEQYF.